These T cell receptor beta chains were read from a single sample in a study of identical twins. TCRdb re-called the 5' RACE reads with MiXCR, one entry per CDR3 protein. The sample contains some 790,000 distinct CDR3 sequences, over 15% of which appear only once. The same sample was also used in a study of T cells expressing NK-cell markers.

Source material: PBMCs. The source of these receptors is a woman aged 18-29 years in good health. CDR3s include the opening cysteine and the closing phenylalanine or tryptophan. D genes are given only for firm matches. The listing skips clone size in some rows; elsewhere it reads once, few, many or a size class.

V	J	D	size	DNA	CDR3
TRBV7-9	TRBJ1-4	-	few	TGTGCCAGCAGCGGAACAGCAACTAATGAAAAACTGTTTTTT	CASSGTATNEKLFF
TRBV27	TRBJ2-7	-	few	TGTGCCAGCAGTAGTTTTTCGAGCTCCTACGAGCAGTACTTC	CASSSFSSSYEQYF
TRBV5-1	TRBJ2-1	TRBD2	few	TGCGCCAGCAGCTTGTCCAGCGGGGGGCGGGTTGAGCAGTTCTTC	CASSLSSGGRVEQFF
TRBV20-1	TRBJ2-3	TRBD1	-	TGCAGTGCTGGGGTCGGACAGGGATGGGTCACAGATACGCAGTATTTT	CSAGVGQGWVTDTQYF
TRBV3-1	TRBJ2-7	-	-	TGTGCCAGCAGTCCCTGGGGCAGTACGGGCGAGCAGTACTTC	CASSPWGSTGEQYF
TRBV12-3/TRBV12-4	TRBJ2-7	-	few	TGTGCCAGCAGTTCCCGGAGAATGGTTGACGAGCAGTACTTC	CASSSRRMVDEQYF
TRBV18	TRBJ2-7	-	-	TGTGCCAGCTCACCATTGGACAGCATCTACGAGCAGTACTTC	CASSPLDSIYEQYF
TRBV6-2/TRBV6-3	TRBJ2-5	TRBD2	-	TGTGCCAGCATGGAACTAGCGGAAGAGACCCAGTACTTC	CASMELAEETQYF
TRBV28	TRBJ1-1	-	-	TGTGCCACCGCCGCCCCCAGAAACACTGAAGCTTTCTTT	CATAAPRNTEAFF
TRBV30	TRBJ1-5	-	-	TGTGCCTGGAGTGTGGATAGCAATCAGCCCCAGCATTTT	CAWSVDSNQPQHF
TRBV6-2/TRBV6-3	TRBJ1-2	-	few	TGTGCCAGCAGCGCGTTCGGAGGCTACACCTTC	CASSAFGGYTF
TRBV5-1	TRBJ1-2	TRBD1	-	TGCGCCAGCAGCTTGGAGACAGGGGCTGGCTACACCTTC	CASSLETGAGYTF
TRBV3-1	TRBJ2-5	-	-	TGTGCCAGCAGCGATCGGGATCCTAGAAAGCGAGAGACCCAGTACTTC	CASSDRDPRKRETQYF
TRBV6-1	TRBJ2-1	TRBD2	few	TGTGCCAGCAGGGGACTAGCGGGAGGCTCCTACAATGAGCAGTTCTTC	CASRGLAGGSYNEQFF
TRBV15	TRBJ2-3	-	-	TGTGCCACCAGCACCAGGGGAAAGAGCACAGATACGCAGTATTTT	CATSTRGKSTDTQYF
TRBV18	TRBJ2-5	-	once	TGTGCCAGCTCACCGACTGTGGAACAAGAGACCCAGTACTTC	CASSPTVEQETQYF
TRBV20-1	TRBJ2-1	-	few	TGCAGTGCTAGATGGCAGCACAATGAGCAGTTCTTC	CSARWQHNEQFF
TRBV7-7	TRBJ2-1	-	-	TGTGCCAGCAGCTTAAAGGAGATCGGTGAGCAGTTCTTC	CASSLKEIGEQFF
TRBV27	TRBJ2-7	-	-	TGTGCCAGCAGTTTACTAGGGATGAGCTCCTACGAGCAGTACTTC	CASSLLGMSSYEQYF
TRBV12-3/TRBV12-4	TRBJ2-7	TRBD2	-	TGTGCCAGCAGCTGGGAGGGGCCCTACGAGCAGTACTTC	CASSWEGPYEQYF
TRBV28	TRBJ2-7	-	-	TGTGCCAGCAGGGGGGTTGATAGCGGAAAAACCTACGAGCAGTACTTC	CASRGVDSGKTYEQYF
TRBV24-1	TRBJ2-2	-	few	TGTGCCACCAGCCAGGGAAGCGGGGAGCTGTTTTTT	CATSQGSGELFF
TRBV6-2/TRBV6-3	TRBJ2-7	-	few	TGTGCCAGCAGTCACCCCCGCAGGGCTAAATTTTCCTACGAGCAGTACTTC	CASSHPRRAKFSYEQYF
TRBV20-1	TRBJ2-5	-	-	TGCAGTGCTAGAAGGCGGGCCCTCCAAGAGACCCAGTACTTC	CSARRRALQETQYF
TRBV7-2	TRBJ1-1	-	few	TGTGCCACCTCGGTTGGGCTGGGGACTGAAGCTTTCTTT	CATSVGLGTEAFF
TRBV12-3/TRBV12-4	TRBJ2-7	-	few	TGTGCCAGCAGCCGCACAGGGAGAAATGGCTACGAGCAGTACTTC	CASSRTGRNGYEQYF
TRBV6-2/TRBV6-3	TRBJ2-7	TRBD2	-	TGTGCCAGCAGTTACGCCACTAGCGGGGTTTACGAGCAGTACTTC	CASSYATSGVYEQYF